This T cell receptor (beta chain) was sequenced in a study of T cells after yellow fever vaccination. Whole-study context: Some fractions had low cell numbers, and these were prepared with SMART-Seq v4 Ultra Low Input.

Production of TCR cDNA was by 5'RACE template switching, which also added a universal primer site and UMIs. In TCRdb, the 5' RACE reads were re-called with MiXCR into one record per CDR3 protein. The sample has approximately 350,000 distinct CDR3 sequences; 11% are singletons. This clonotype has only a few counts. Germline V lookup: CDR1 SGHNT, CDR2 YYREEE (reference sequence). Trimming left V 6 bases short and J 6 bases short, with 12 bases between. The CDR3 consists of 13 residues. Here the sequenced sample was PBMCs, taken on the day of the first yellow fever vaccination. The chain combines TRBV5-4 with TRBJ2-2; no reliable D call. The receptor was derived from a man younger than 30 who received the YFV17D yellow fever vaccine. CDR3 residues: CASTPLPAGELFF. The CDR3, as DNA: TGTGCCAGCACCCCCCTACCCGCCGGGGAGCTGTTTTTT. The full variable domain, rest sourced from reference TRBV5-4 and TRBJ2-2, is ETGVTQSPTHLIKTRGQQVTLRCSSQSGHNTVSWYQQALGQGPQFIFQYYREEENGRGNFPPRFSGLQFPNYSSELNVNALELDDSALYLCASTPLPAGELFFGEGSRLTVL.